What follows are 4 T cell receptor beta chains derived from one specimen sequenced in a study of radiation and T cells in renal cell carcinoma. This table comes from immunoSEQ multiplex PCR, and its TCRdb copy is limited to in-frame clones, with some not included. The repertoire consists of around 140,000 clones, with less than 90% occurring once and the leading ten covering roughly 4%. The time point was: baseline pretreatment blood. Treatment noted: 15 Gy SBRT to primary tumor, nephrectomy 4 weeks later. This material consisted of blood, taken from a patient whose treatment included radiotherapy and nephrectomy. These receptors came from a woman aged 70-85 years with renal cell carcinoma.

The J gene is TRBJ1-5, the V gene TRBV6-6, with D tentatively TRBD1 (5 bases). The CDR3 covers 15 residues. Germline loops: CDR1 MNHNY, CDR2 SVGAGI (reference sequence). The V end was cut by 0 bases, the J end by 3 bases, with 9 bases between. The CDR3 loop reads CASSYSAGYNQPQHF. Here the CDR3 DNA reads TGTGCCAGCAGTTACTCGGCAGGGTACAATCAGCCCCAGCATTTT.

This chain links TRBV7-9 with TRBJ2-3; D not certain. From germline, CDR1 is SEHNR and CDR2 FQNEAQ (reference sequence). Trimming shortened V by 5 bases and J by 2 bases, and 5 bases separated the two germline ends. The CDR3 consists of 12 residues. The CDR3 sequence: CASSQLTDTQYF. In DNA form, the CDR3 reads TGTGCCAGCAGCCAACTCACAGATACGCAGTATTTT.

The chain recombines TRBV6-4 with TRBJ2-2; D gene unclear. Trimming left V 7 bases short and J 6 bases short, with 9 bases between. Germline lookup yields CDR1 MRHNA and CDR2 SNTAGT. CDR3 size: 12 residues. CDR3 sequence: CASTYRAGELFF. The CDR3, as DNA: TGTGCCAGCACTTACAGAGCCGGGGAGCTGTTTTTT.

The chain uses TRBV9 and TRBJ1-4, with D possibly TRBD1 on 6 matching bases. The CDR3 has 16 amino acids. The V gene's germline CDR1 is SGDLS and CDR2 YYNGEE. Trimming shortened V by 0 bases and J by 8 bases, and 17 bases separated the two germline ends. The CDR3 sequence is CASSVGPGRGGEKLFF. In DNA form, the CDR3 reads TGTGCCAGCAGCGTAGGCCCAGGCAGGGGAGGAGAAAAACTGTTTTTT. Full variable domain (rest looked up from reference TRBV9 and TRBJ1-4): DSGVTQTPKHLITATGQRVTLRCSPRSGDLSVYWYQQSLDQGLQFLIQYYNGEERAKGNILERFSAQQFPDLHSELNLSSLELGDSALYFCASSVGPGRGGEKLFFGSGTQLSVL.